The 3 T cell receptor beta chains in this list originate from one sample, sequenced in a study of T cell responses to AZD1222 COVID-19 vaccine. Produced via immunoSEQ multiplex PCR; TCRdb's table is partial and in-frame only. The repertoire has approximately 170,000 clones, 80% to 90% of them found once; the top ten carry 6.9%. The sequenced sample was peripheral blood, obtained on day 0 of AZD1222 vaccination. Receptor source: an adult in good health.

The V gene is TRBV10-2, the J gene TRBJ2-5; TRBD1 agrees at 10 bases. This CDR3 comprises 16 residues. Germline V gene sequence: CDR1 WSHSY, CDR2 SAAADI. V lost 2 bases to trimming and J lost 7 bases; unmatched junction nucleotides: 10. The CDR3 spells CASSEQLGTGDGTQYF. As DNA, the CDR3 is TGCGCCAGCAGTGAGCAACTCGGGACAGGGGATGGGACCCAGTACTTC.

The DNA for the CDR3 is TGTGCCAGCAGTGAAAGTATGGAGACTGAAGCTTTCTTT. It translates to CASSESMETEAFF. This sequence joins TRBV2 and TRBJ1-1; D remains ambiguous. V dropped 2 bases and J dropped 5 bases, with 9 bases sitting between them. CDR3 length: 13 residues. Germline lookup yields CDR1 SNHLY and CDR2 FYNNEI.

Details on this clone: The same CDR3 can be traced to other DNA sequences in this sample. The genes are TRBV3-1 (or the pseudogene TRBV3-2) and TRBJ1-5, with D uncertain. Germline CDR1 reads LGHDT; CDR2 reads YNNKEL (reference sequence). This CDR3 is 13 amino acids long. V was pared by 0 bases and J by 7 bases, with 7 bases between. In nucleotides, the CDR3 is TGTGCCAGCAGCCAAGATAGCGGGCAGCCCCAGCATTTT. It translates to CASSQDSGQPQHF.